Listed here are 18 T cell receptor beta chains from one sample, sequenced in a study of cytomegalovirus exposure and HLA in healthy donors. Assay used: immunoSEQ multiplex PCR; TCRdb lists only in-frame clones, some missing. The sample has roughly 130,000 clones, approximately 84% seen once; the top ten hold over 1.1%. Sequencing used PBMCs. The receptors stem from a woman in her 30s in good health and CMV-seronegative.

The rearrangement links TRBV18 to TRBJ1-5; 8 bases agree with TRBD1. CDR1 is KGHSH and CDR2 is LQKENI in the germline V gene. The CDR3 covers 13 residues. The V gene end was trimmed by 6 bases and the J gene end by 6 bases; junction bases not matched to a gene: 4. The CDR3 coding sequence is TGTGCCAGCTCCGCAGGGGGCAGTCAGCCCCAGCATTTT. Translating it yields CASSAGGSQPQHF. The full variable domain, its missing parts supplied by reference TRBV18 and TRBJ1-5, is NAGVMQNPRHLVRRRGQEARLRCSPMKGHSHVYWYRQLPEEGLKFMVYLQKENIIDESGMPKERFSAEFPKEGPSILRIQQVVRGDSAAYFCASSAGGSQPQHFGDGTRLSIL.

The chain links TRBV11-1 to TRBJ2-2; possibly TRBD1 for D (6 bases). The CDR3 totals 14 residues. Between the trimmed V and J ends, which lost 4 bases and 4 bases, there was a span of 10 bases. Germline V gene lookup returns CDR1 SGHAT and CDR2 FQDESV (reference sequence). The chain's CDR3 is CASSSGVSTGELFF. The CDR3 DNA sequence: TGTGCCAGCAGCTCAGGGGTGAGCACCGGGGAGCTGTTTTTT.

This chain joins TRBV4-1 and TRBJ1-5; no reliable D call. The germline V gene has CDR1 MGHRA and CDR2 YSYEKL. V was shortened by 0 bases and J by 2 bases, with 23 bases between the two germline ends. CDR3 length: 20 residues. Here the CDR3 DNA reads TGCGCCAGCAGCCAAGAGTGGTCGAACGGTGGTAGTCTCGGCAATCAGCCCCAGCATTTT. This gives the protein CASSQEWSNGGSLGNQPQHF.

The chain employs TRBV6-5 and TRBJ2-4, with TRBD2 as a possible D gene (6 bases). The CDR3 covers 16 residues. Germline V gives CDR1 MNHEY, CDR2 SVGAGI. V lost 3 bases to trimming and J lost 2 bases, with 14 bases between them. The CDR3 loop reads CASSYGGVGTKNIQYF. The CDR3 nucleotides are TGTGCCAGCAGTTATGGAGGGGTTGGAACCAAAAACATTCAGTACTTC.

The chain couples TRBV27 to TRBJ1-2; no clear D gene. CDR1 MNHEY and CDR2 SMNVEV come from the germline V gene (reference sequence). The CDR3 loop spans 13 amino acids. V gave up 6 bases and J gave up 6 bases, with 14 bases separating them. The CDR3 spells CASSRSGLDGYTF. CDR3 DNA: TGTGCCAGCAGCCGATCAGGCCTGGATGGCTACACCTTC.

The gene calls are TRBV28 and TRBJ2-7; possible D gene TRBD1, 5 bases. The germline V gene has CDR1 MDHEN and CDR2 SYDVKM. The CDR3 is 15 residues long. The V and J ends lost 5 bases and 2 bases respectively, with 16 bases between them. CDR3 nucleotides: TGTGCCAGCAGTCTGACGGACATGGGGCCCTACGAGCAGTACTTC. This encodes CASSLTDMGPYEQYF.

V is TRBV5-1 and J is TRBJ2-2, with D perhaps TRBD2 (6 bases). The CDR3 consists of 15 residues. Germline CDR1 reads SGHRS; CDR2 reads YFSETQ. The germline V and J ends were trimmed by 4 bases and 4 bases, with 14 bases remaining between them. CDR3: CASSPEGPGTGELFF. CDR3 sequence (DNA): TGCGCCAGCAGCCCGGAGGGGCCGGGCACCGGGGAGCTGTTTTTT.

The J gene is TRBJ1-2, the V gene TRBV4-1; D perhaps matches TRBD1 (5 bases). Germline V gene lookup returns CDR1 MGHRA and CDR2 YSYEKL. The CDR3 spans 14 residues. V gave up 3 bases and J gave up 4 bases, with 12 bases separating them. CDR3 nucleotides: TGCGCCAGCAGCCAGGGGGGGAAAGCCTATGGCTACACCTTC. Protein sequence: CASSQGGKAYGYTF.

The rearrangement uses TRBV28 and TRBJ2-7, with 8 bases that match TRBD2. The V and J ends lost 8 bases and 6 bases, in that order; junction bases with no gene match: 9. The V gene's germline CDR1 is MDHEN and CDR2 SYDVKM. This CDR3 has 13 amino acids. Here the CDR3 DNA reads TGTGCCAGCCGCACGGGGGGGAGCCTCGAGCAGTACTTC. This translates into CASRTGGSLEQYF.

The gene calls are TRBV18 and TRBJ2-7; 8 bases align to TRBD1. Germline values: CDR1 KGHSH, CDR2 LQKENI. This CDR3 is built from 15 residues. V gave up 4 bases and J gave up 1 base; unmatched junction bases: 6. The CDR3 DNA reads TGTGCCAGCTCACAGAGCCGGGACAGGTCCTACGAGCAGTACTTC. The encoded protein is CASSQSRDRSYEQYF.

V usage is TRBV19 and J usage is TRBJ2-5; D gene ambiguous. The CDR3 has 13 residues. V lost 3 bases to trimming and J lost 2 bases, with 7 bases between them. CDR1 is LNHDA and CDR2 is SQIVND in the germline V gene (reference sequence). CDR3 DNA sequence: TGTGCCAGTAGTATGAGTATGCAAGAGACCCAGTACTTC. Amino acids: CASSMSMQETQYF.

The chain couples TRBV18 to TRBJ2-1, with a tentative D call TRBD1 (5 bases). The V end was cut by 6 bases, the J end by 10 bases, with 13 bases between. The CDR3 totals 12 residues. The germline V gene has CDR1 KGHSH and CDR2 LQKENI. CDR3 in amino acids: CASSDAWGEQFF. The CDR3 DNA reads TGTGCCAGCTCGGATGCCTGGGGCGAGCAGTTCTTC.

The chain is built from TRBV2 and TRBJ2-2, with 9 bases fitting TRBD1. This CDR3 is built from 18 residues. With 2 bases clipped from V and 1 base from J, the junction kept 8 bases outside the gene matches. Germline lookup yields CDR1 SNHLY and CDR2 FYNNEI. The CDR3 DNA follows: TGTGCCAGCAGTGAAAGCAAGAGGGGACAGGGGAACACCGGGGAGCTGTTTTTT. This encodes CASSESKRGQGNTGELFF.

This chain joins TRBV6-1 and TRBJ1-2; no clear D gene. CDR3 length equals 13 residues. The germline CDR1 and CDR2 sequences are MNHNS and SASEGT. Trimming removed 5 bases at V and 8 bases at J, with 15 bases between. In nucleotides, the CDR3 is TGTGCCAGCAGTCCCCGGGATCTGGGAGGCTACACCTTC. The encoded protein is CASSPRDLGGYTF.

The rearrangement uses TRBV6-5 and TRBJ1-1; perhaps TRBD1 as D (6 bases). The CDR3 runs to 15 residues. Trimming shortened V by 1 base and J by 1 base, and 10 bases separated the two germline ends. The germline gives CDR1 MNHEY, CDR2 SVGAGI. As DNA, the CDR3 is TGTGCCAGCAGTTACTGGGGGGGGCAGAACACTGAAGCTTTCTTT. Its protein product is CASSYWGGQNTEAFF.

This chain joins TRBV2 and TRBJ2-5; 8 bases match TRBD1. Near its end, the DNA agrees better with TRBJ2-7, so the J call may be wrong. The CDR3 has 13 amino acids. CDR1 and CDR2 from the germline V gene are SNHLY and FYNNEI. The CDR3 region is CASSEGRGHEQYF. The DNA for the CDR3 is TGTGCCAGCAGTGAGGGCAGGGGGCACGAGCAGTACTTC.

The chain employs TRBV2 and TRBJ1-6, with D hard to call. Trimming took off 6 bases at V and 6 bases at J, with 12 bases between the two ends. The CDR3 contains 14 residues. The germline V gene has CDR1 SNHLY and CDR2 FYNNEI. CDR3 in DNA: TGTGCCAGCAGGTCCCCAGTGTCTAATTCACCCCTCCACTTT. This translates into CASRSPVSNSPLHF.

The chain links TRBV7-2 to TRBJ1-1; TRBD1 matches 11 bases. The CDR3 is made up of 16 amino acids. Losses at the gene ends were 5 bases for V and 3 bases for J; bases not matched to a gene: 8. The germline CDR1 and CDR2 sequences are SGHTA and FQGNSA. The CDR3 region is CASSRGQGAFYTEAFF. The CDR3 DNA reads TGTGCCAGCAGCCGAGGACAGGGGGCTTTCTACACTGAAGCTTTCTTT. Looking up the rest from reference TRBV7-2 and TRBJ1-1 gives the full variable domain: GAGVSQSPSNKVTEKGKDVELRCDPISGHTALYWYRQSLGQGLEFLIYFQGNSAPDKSGLPSDRFSAERTGGSVSTLTIQRTQQEDSAVYLCASSRGQGAFYTEAFFGQGTRLTVV.